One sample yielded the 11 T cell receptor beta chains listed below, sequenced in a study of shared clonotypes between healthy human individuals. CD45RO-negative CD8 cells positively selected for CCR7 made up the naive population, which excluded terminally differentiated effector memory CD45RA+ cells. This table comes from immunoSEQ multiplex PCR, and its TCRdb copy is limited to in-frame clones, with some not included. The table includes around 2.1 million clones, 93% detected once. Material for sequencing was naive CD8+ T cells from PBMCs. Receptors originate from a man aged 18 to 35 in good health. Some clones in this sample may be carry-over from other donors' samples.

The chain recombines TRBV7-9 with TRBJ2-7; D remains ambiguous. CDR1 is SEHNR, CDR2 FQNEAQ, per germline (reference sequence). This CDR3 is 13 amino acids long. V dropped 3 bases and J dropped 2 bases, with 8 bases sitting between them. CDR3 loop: CASSFLGTYEQYF. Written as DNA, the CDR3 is TGTGCCAGCAGCTTTCTGGGAACCTACGAGCAGTACTTC.

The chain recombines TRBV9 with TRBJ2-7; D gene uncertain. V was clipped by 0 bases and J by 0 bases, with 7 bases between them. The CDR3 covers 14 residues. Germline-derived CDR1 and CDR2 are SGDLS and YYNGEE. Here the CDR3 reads CASSVAITSYEQYF. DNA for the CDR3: TGTGCCAGCAGCGTAGCCATTACCTCCTACGAGCAGTACTTC. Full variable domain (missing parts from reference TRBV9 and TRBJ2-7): DSGVTQTPKHLITATGQRVTLRCSPRSGDLSVYWYQQSLDQGLQFLIQYYNGEERAKGNILERFSAQQFPDLHSELNLSSLELGDSALYFCASSVAITSYEQYFGPGTRLTVT.

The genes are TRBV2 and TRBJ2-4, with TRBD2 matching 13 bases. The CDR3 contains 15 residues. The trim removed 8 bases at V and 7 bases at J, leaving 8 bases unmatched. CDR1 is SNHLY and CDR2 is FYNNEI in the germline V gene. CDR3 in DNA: TGTGCCAGCCGACTAGCGGGAGGCGGTAGGAACATTCAGTACTTC. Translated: CASRLAGGGRNIQYF.

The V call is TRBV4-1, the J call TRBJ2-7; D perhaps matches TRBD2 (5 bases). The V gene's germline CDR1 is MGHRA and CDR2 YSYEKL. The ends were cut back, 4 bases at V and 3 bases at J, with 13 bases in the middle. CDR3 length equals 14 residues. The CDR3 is CASSPGPGNYEQYF. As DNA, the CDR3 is TGCGCCAGCAGCCCTGGACCCGGGAACTACGAGCAGTACTTC.

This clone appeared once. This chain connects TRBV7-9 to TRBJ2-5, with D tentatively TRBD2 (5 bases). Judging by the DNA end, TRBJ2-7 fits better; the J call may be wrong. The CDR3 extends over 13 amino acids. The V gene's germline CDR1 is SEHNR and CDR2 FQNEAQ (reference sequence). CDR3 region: CASSLGGRYEQYF. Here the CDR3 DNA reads TGTGCCAGCAGCCTAGGAGGCAGGTACGAGCAGTACTTC.

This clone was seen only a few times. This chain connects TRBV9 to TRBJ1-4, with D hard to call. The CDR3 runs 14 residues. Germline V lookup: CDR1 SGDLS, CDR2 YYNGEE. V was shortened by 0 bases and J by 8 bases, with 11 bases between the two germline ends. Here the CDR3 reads CASSVGAVGEKLFF. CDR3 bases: TGTGCCAGCAGCGTAGGGGCAGTAGGGGAAAAACTGTTTTTT.

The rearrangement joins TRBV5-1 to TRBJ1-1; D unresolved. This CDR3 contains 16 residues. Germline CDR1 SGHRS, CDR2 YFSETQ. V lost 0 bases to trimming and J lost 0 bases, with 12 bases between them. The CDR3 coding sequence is TGCGCCAGCAGCTTGGGGCGGGTTTTACTGAACACTGAAGCTTTCTTT. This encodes CASSLGRVLLNTEAFF.

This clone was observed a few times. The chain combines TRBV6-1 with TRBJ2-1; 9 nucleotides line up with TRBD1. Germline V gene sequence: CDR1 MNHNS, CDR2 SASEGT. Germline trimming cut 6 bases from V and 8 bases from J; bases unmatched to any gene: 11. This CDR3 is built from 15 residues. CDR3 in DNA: TGTGCCAGCAGGGGGGACAGGGTAAGTCCCCATGAGCAGTTCTTC. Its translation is CASRGDRVSPHEQFF.

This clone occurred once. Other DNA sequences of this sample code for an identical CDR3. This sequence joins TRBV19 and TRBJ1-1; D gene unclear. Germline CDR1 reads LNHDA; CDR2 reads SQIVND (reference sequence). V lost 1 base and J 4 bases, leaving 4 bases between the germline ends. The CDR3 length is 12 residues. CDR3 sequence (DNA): TGTGCCAGTAGTATAGGGCCCACTGAAGCTTTCTTT. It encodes CASSIGPTEAFF.

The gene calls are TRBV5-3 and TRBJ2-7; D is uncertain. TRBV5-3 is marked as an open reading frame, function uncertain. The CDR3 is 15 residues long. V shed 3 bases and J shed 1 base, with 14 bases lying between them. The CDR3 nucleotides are TGTGCCAGAAGCTCCCCGTTCGCAGTTTCCTACGAGCAGTACTTC. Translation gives CARSSPFAVSYEQYF.

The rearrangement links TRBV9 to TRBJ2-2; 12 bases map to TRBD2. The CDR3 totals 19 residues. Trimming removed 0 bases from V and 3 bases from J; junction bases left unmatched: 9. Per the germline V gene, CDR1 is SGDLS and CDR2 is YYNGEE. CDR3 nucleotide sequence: TGTGCCAGCAGCGTAGCTTCTAGCGGGAGGGCCGCGGACACCGGGGAGCTGTTTTTT. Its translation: CASSVASSGRAADTGELFF.